This T cell receptor beta chain emerged from a study of blood T cell repertoires in COVID-19. Study-wide background: Specimens from acute and convalescent COVID-19 originated in the United States, Italy and Spain. PBMCs, B-cell-depleted T cells, or T cells provided the cDNA or gDNA that made up the material.

With 6 bases removed from V and 2 bases from J, the gap between germline ends came to 13 bases. CDR3 size: 14 residues. Germline V gene lookup returns CDR1 LNHDA and CDR2 SQIVND (reference sequence). How the authors handled the data: The assay estimated nucleated cells by amplifying reference gene primers. Data came from immunoSEQ multiplex PCR; TCRdb stores just in-frame clones and leaves some out. V, J and clone size are taken as reported in that table, and D and trimming were inferred from the DNA itself. The repertoire includes approximately 170,000 clones, about 74% of them detected once, and less than 3% sits in the top ten.

Sequences were obtained from peripheral blood. This TCR was recovered from an elderly woman with acute or convalescent COVID-19. This sequence joins TRBV19 and TRBJ1-1; TRBD1 is a possible D gene (6 bases). CDR3 in amino acids: CASSWGQQNTEAFF. CDR3 nucleotide sequence: TGTGCCAGTAGCTGGGGGCAGCAAAACACTGAAGCTTTCTTT.